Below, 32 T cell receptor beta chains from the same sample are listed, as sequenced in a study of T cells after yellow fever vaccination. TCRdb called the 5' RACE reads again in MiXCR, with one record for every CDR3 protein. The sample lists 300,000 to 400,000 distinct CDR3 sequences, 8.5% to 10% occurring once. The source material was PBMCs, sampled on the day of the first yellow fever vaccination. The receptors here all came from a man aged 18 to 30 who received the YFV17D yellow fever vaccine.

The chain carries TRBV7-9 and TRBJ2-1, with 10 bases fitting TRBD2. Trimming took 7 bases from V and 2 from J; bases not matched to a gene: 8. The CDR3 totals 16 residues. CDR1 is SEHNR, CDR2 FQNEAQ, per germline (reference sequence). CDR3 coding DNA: TGTGCCAGCATCCTTATAGCGGGGGGCGCCTACAATGAGCAGTTCTTC. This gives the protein CASILIAGGAYNEQFF.

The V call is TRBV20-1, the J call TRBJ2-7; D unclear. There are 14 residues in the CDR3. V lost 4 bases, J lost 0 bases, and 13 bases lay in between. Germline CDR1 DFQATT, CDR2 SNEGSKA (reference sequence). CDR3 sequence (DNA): TGCAGTGCTAACACCCAACTCAGCTCCTACGAGCAGTACTTC. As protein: CSANTQLSSYEQYF.

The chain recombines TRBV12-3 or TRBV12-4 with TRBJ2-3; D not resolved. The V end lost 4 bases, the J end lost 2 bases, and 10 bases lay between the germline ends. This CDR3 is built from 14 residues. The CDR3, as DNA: TGTGCCAGCAGTTATTCACAATACACAGATACGCAGTATTTT. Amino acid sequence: CASSYSQYTDTQYF.

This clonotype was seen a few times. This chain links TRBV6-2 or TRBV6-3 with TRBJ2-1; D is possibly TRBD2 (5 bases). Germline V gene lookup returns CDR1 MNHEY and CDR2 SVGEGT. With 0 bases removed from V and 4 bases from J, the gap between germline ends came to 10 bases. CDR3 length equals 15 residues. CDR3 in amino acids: CASSYSLAGYNEQFF. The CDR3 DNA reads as TGTGCCAGCAGTTACTCGCTAGCAGGTTACAATGAGCAGTTCTTC.

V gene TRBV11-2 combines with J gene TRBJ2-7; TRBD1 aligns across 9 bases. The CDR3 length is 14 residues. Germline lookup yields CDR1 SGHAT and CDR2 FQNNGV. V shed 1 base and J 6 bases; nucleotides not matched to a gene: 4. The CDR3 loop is CASSLGGTGTEQYV. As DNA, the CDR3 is TGTGCCAGCAGCTTAGGTGGGACAGGGACCGAGCAGTACGTC.

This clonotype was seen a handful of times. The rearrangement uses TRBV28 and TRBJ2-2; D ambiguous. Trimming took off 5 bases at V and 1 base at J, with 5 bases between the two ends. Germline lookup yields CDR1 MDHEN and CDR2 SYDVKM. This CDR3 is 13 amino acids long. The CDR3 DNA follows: TGTGCCAGCAGTCAAAAGAACACCGGGGAGCTGTTTTTT. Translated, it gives CASSQKNTGELFF.

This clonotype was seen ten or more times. CDR3 loop: CSASTGPNEKLFF. The CDR3 nucleotides are TGCAGTGCCTCGACAGGGCCCAATGAAAAACTGTTTTTT. The chain recombines TRBV20-1 with TRBJ1-4, with 7 bases lining up with TRBD1. Losses at the gene ends were 6 bases for V and 5 bases for J; bases not matched to a gene: 6. The CDR3 runs to 13 residues. From germline, CDR1 is DFQATT and CDR2 SNEGSKA (reference sequence).

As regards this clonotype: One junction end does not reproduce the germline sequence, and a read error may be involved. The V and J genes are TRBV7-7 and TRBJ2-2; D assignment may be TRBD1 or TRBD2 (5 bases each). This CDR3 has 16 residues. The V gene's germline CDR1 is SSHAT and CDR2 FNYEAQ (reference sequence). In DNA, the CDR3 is TGTGCTAGCAGCTTTTCTGACCCGAGGGGAACCGGGGAGCTGTTTTTT. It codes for CASSFSDPRGTGELFF.

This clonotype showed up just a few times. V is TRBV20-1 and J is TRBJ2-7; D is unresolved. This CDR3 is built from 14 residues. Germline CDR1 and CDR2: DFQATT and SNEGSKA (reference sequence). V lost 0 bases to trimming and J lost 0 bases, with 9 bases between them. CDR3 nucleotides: TGCAGTGCTAGAGATTCTCGGAGCTCCTACGAGCAGTACTTC. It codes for CSARDSRSSYEQYF.

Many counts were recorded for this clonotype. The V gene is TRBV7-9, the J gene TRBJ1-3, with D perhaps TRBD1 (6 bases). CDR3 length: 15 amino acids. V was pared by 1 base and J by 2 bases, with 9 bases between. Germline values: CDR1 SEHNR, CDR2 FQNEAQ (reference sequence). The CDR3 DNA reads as TGTGCCAGCAGCTTAGGAGGGGGAGCTGGAAACACCATATATTTT. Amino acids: CASSLGGGAGNTIYF.

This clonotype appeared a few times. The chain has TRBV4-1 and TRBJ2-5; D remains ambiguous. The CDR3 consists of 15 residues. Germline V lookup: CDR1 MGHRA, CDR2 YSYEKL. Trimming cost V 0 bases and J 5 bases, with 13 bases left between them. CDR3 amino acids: CASSQERSSGETQYF. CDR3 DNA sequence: TGCGCCAGCAGCCAAGAGCGGAGTTCCGGCGAGACCCAGTACTTC.

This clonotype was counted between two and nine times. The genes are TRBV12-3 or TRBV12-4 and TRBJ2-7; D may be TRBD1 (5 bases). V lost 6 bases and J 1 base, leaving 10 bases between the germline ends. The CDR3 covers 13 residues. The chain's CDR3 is CASRPTASYEQYF. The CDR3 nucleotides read TGTGCCAGCAGGCCGACAGCTTCCTACGAGCAGTACTTC.

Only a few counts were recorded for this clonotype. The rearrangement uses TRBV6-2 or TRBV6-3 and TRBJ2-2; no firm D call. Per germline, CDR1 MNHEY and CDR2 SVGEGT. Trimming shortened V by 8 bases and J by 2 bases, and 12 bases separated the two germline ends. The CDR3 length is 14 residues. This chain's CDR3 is CASSQQLNTGELFF. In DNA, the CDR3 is TGTGCCAGCTCTCAACAGCTTAACACCGGGGAGCTGTTTTTT.

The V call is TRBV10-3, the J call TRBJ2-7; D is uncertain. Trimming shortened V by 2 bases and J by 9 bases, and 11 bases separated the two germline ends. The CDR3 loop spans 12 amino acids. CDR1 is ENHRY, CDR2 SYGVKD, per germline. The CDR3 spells CAISETPHGQYF. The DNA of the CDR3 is TGTGCCATCAGTGAGACCCCTCACGGGCAGTACTTC.

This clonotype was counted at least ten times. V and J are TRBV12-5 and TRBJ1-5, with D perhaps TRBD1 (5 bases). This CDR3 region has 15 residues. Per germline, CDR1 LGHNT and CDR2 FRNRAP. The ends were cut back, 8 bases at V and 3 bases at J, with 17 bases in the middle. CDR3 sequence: CASSRGTEYNQPQHF. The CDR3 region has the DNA TGTGCTAGTTCGAGAGGGACGGAGTACAATCAGCCCCAGCATTTT.

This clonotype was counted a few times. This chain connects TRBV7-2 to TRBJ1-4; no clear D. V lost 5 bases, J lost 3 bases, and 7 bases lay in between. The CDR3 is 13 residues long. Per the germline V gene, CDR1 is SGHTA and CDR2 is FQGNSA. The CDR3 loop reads CASSMPSNEKLFF. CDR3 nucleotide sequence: TGTGCCAGCAGCATGCCGTCTAATGAAAAACTGTTTTTT.

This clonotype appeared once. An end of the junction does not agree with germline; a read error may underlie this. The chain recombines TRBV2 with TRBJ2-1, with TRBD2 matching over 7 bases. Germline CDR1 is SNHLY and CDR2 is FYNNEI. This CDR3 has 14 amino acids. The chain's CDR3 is CASGRLAMDNELFF. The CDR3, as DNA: TGTGCCAGCGGTCGACTAGCTATGGACAATGAGCTGTTCTTC.

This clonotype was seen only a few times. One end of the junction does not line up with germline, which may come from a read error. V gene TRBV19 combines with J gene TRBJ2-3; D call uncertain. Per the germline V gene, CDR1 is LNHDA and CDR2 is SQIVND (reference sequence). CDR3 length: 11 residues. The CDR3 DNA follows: TGTGCCAGCGGGTGGGGAAGCGATATCGATTTT. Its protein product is CASGWGSDIDF. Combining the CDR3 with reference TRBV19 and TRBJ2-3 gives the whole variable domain DGGITQSPKYLFRKEGQNVTLSCEQNLNHDAMYWYRQDPGQGLRLIYYSQIVNDFQKGDIAEGYSVSREKKESFPLTVTSAQKNPTAFYLCASGWGSDIDFGPGTRLTVL.

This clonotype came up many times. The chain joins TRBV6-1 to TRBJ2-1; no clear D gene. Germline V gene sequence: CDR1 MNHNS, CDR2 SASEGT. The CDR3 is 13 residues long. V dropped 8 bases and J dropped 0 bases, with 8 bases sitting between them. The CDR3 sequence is CASGVSSYNEQFF. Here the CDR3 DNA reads TGTGCCAGCGGGGTGAGCTCCTACAATGAGCAGTTCTTC.

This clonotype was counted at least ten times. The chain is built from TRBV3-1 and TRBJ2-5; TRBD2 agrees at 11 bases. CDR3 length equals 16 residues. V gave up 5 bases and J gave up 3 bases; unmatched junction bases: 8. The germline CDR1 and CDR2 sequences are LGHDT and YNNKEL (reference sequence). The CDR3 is CASSAALAGGKETQYF. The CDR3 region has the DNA TGTGCCAGCAGCGCCGCTTTAGCGGGGGGGAAAGAGACCCAGTACTTC.

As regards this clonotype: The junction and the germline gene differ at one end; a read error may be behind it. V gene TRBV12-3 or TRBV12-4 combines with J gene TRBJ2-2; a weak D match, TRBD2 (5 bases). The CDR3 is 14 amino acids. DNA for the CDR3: TGTGCCAGCGGGTCCCGGGGAGACACCGGGGAGCTGTATTTT. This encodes CASGSRGDTGELYF.

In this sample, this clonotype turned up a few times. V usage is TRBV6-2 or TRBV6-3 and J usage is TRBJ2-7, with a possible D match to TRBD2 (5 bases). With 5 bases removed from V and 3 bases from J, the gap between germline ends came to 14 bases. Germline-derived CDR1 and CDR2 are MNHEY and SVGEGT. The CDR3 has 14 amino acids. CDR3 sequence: CASSPRGPHYEQYV. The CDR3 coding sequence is TGTGCCAGCAGTCCCCGAGGGCCACACTACGAGCAGTACGTC.

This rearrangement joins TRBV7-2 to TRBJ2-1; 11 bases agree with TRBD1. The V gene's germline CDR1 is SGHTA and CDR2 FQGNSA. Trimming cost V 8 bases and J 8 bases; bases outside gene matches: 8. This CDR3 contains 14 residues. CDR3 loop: CASAFRDRGDEQFF. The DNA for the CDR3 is TGTGCCAGCGCGTTCCGGGACAGGGGGGATGAGCAGTTCTTC.

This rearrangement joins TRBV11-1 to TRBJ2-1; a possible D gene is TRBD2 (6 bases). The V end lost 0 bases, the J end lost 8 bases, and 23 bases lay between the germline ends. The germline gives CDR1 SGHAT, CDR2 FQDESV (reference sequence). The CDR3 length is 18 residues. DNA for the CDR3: TGTGCCAGCAGCTTAGCGTTGCGCGGGGCCTTGGTTTTCGATGAGCAGTTCTTC. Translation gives CASSLALRGALVFDEQFF.

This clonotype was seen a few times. CDR3 DNA sequence: TGTGCCAGCAGCGTAGGCGGGAACAGCCCCTATCAGCCCCAGCATTTT. This gives the protein CASSVGGNSPYQPQHF. The J gene is TRBJ1-5, the V gene TRBV9; D gene ambiguous. V lost 0 bases and J 5 bases, leaving 15 bases between the germline ends. The CDR3 runs to 16 residues. The germline V gene encodes CDR1 SGDLS and CDR2 YYNGEE.

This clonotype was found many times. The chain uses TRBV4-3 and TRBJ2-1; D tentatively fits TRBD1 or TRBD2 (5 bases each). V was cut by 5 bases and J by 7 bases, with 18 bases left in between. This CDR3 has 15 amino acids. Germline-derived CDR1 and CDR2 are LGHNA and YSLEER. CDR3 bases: TGCGCCAGCAGCAGGCCGGGACCGACCCCGAATGAGCAGTTCTTC. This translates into CASSRPGPTPNEQFF.

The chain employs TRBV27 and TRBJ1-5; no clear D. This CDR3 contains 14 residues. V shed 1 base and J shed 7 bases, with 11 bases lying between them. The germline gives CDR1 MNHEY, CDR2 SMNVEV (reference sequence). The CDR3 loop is CASSLLGMEQPQHF. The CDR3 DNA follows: TGTGCCAGCAGTTTATTGGGTATGGAGCAGCCCCAGCATTTT.

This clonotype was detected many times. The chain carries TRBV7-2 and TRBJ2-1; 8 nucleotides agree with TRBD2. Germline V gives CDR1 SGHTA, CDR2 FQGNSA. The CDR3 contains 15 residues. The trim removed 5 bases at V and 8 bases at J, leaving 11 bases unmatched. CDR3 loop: CASSPYTGLADEQFF. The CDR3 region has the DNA TGTGCCAGCAGCCCCTATACCGGACTAGCCGATGAGCAGTTCTTC.

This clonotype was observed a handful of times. The CDR3 region has the DNA TGTGCCAGCAACCTAAGCCCACTCCCACTAGCCAAAAACATTCAGTACTTC. As protein: CASNLSPLPLAKNIQYF. The gene calls are TRBV6-1 and TRBJ2-4; D not certain. CDR1 and CDR2 (germline): MNHNS, SASEGT. The CDR3 length is 17 residues. The ends were cut back, 7 bases at V and 0 bases at J, with 19 bases in the middle.

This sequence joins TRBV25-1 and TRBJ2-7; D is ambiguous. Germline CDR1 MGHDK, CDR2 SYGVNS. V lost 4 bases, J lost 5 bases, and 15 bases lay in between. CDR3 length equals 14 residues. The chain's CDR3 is CASSVKLKSHEQYF. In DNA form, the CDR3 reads TGTGCCAGCAGTGTTAAGCTTAAGTCCCACGAGCAGTACTTC.

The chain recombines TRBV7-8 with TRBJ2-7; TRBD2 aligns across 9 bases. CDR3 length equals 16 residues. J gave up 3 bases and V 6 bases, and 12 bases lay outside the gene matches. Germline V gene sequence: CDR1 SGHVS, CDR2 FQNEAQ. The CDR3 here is CASSRNLQAGGYEQYF. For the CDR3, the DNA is TGTGCCAGCAGTCGAAACCTTCAAGCGGGGGGCTACGAGCAGTACTTC.

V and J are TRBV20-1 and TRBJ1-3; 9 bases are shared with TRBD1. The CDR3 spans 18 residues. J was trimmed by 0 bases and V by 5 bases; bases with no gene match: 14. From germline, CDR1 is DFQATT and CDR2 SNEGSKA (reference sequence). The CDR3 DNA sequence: TGCAGTGCTCCCTATCCGGGACAGGGTTTCCACTCTGGAAACACCATATATTTT. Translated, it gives CSAPYPGQGFHSGNTIYF.